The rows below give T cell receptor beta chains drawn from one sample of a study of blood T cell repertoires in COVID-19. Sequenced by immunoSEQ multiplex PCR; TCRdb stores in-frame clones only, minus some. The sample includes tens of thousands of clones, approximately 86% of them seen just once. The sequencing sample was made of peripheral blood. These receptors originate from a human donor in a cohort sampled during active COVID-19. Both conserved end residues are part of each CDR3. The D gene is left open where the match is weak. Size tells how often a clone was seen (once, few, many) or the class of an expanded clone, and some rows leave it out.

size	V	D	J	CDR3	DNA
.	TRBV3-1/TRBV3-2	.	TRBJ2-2	CAGRTGGTGELFF	TGTGCCGGGCGGACAGGAGGGACCGGGGAGCTGTTTTTT
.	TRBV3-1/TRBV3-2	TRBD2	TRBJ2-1	CASSRAGDPNEQFF	TGTGCCAGCAGCCGGGCGGGGGACCCCAATGAGCAGTTCTTC
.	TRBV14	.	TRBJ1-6	CASSLQGKTLHF	TGTGCCAGCAGCCTACAGGGCAAAACCCTCCACTTT
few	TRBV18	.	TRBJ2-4	CASSPRQISPSKNIQYF	TGTGCCAGCTCACCACGACAGATATCACCGTCCAAAAACATTCAGTACTTC
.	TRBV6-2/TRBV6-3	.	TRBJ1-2	CASSYRGAIYGYTF	TGTGCCAGCAGTTACCGGGGGGCGATCTATGGCTACACCTTC
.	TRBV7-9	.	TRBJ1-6	CASSSLRGGGSPLHF	TGTGCCAGCAGCTCCCTTAGGGGCGGGGGGTCACCCCTCCACTTT
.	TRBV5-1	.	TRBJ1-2	CASSLVGGKDYGYTF	TGCGCCAGCAGCTTGGTCGGCGGGAAGGACTATGGCTACACCTTC
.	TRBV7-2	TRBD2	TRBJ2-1	CASSLRGLAGRGEQFF	TGTGCCAGCAGCTTACGGGGACTAGCGGGGAGGGGTGAGCAGTTCTTC
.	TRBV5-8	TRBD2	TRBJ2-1	CASPMGLAGGLGSYNEQFF	TGTGCCAGCCCAATGGGACTAGCGGGGGGGCTTGGGTCCTACAATGAGCAGTTCTTC
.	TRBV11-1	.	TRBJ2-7	CASSLEWAYSYEQYF	TGTGCCAGCAGCTTAGAATGGGCGTATTCCTACGAGCAGTACTTC
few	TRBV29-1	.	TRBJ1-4	CSVEGTDPSEKLFF	TGCAGCGTTGAAGGTACAGACCCAAGTGAAAAACTGTTTTTT
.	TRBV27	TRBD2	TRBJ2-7	CASSSPTSGNDYEQYF	TGTGCCAGCAGCTCCCCTACTAGCGGGAATGACTACGAGCAGTACTTC
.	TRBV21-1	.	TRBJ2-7	CASSRTGDSYEQYF	TGTGCCAGCAGCAGGACAGGGGACTCCTACGAGCAGTACTTC
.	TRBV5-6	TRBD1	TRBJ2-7	CASTQEGGLYEQYF	TGTGCCAGCACCCAGGAAGGGGGCCTCTACGAGCAGTACTTC
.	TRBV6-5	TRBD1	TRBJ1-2	CASRRGTGYDYGYTF	TGTGCCAGCAGACGGGGGACAGGCTATGACTATGGCTACACCTTC
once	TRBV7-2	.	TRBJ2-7	CASSLVSDSPHEQYF	TGTGCCAGCAGCTTAGTATCGGACAGCCCCCACGAGCAGTACTTC
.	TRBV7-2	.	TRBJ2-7	CASSFETGPYEQYF	TGTGCCAGCAGCTTCGAAACAGGGCCCTACGAGCAGTACTTC
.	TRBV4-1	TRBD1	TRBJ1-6	CASSPDRGLDSPLHF	TGCGCCAGCAGCCCTGACAGGGGGCTGGATTCACCCCTCCACTTT
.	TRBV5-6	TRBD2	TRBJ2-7	CASSQLAGGTYEQYF	TGTGCCAGCAGCCAGCTAGCGGGGGGGACTTACGAGCAGTACTTC
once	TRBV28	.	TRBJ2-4	CASLDRGREAKNIQYF	TGTGCCAGCCTTGACCGGGGGCGGGAGGCCAAAAACATTCAGTACTTC
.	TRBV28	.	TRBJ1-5	CASIGAGNQPQHF	TGTGCCAGCATAGGAGCAGGGAATCAGCCCCAGCATTTT
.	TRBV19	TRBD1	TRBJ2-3	CASRDRGREDTQYF	TGTGCCAGTAGGGACAGGGGGCGCGAAGATACGCAGTATTTT
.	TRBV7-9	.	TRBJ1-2	CASSLGEGGYTF	TGTGCCAGCAGCTTAGGGGAGGGTGGCTACACCTTC
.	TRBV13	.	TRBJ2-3	CASSKSGTDTQYF	TGTGCCAGCAGTAAAAGCGGGACAGATACGCAGTATTTT
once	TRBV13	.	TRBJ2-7	CASSSFDSSNEQYF	TGTGCCAGCAGCTCCTTCGACAGTTCCAACGAGCAGTACTTC
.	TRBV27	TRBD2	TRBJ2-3	CASSLTTSGTDTQYF	TGTGCCAGCAGTTTAACCACTAGCGGCACAGATACGCAGTATTTT
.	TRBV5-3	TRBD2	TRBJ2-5	CARSSLAGGREETQYF	TGTGCCAGAAGCTCCTTAGCGGGGGGGCGGGAAGAGACCCAGTACTTC
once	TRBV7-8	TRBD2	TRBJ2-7	CASSRGLAGENEQYF	TGTGCCAGCAGCCGCGGACTAGCGGGGGAGAACGAGCAGTACTTC
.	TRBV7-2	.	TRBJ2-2	CASSPPGDTGELFF	TGTGCCAGCAGCCCCCCCGGGGACACCGGGGAGCTGTTTTTT
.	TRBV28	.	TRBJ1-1	CASSSPGPNTEAFF	TGTGCCAGCAGTTCCCCAGGCCCGAACACTGAAGCTTTCTTT
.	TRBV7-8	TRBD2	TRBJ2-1	CANWSSGGPSSYNEQFF	TGTGCCAACTGGTCTAGCGGGGGGCCAAGCTCCTACAATGAGCAGTTCTTC
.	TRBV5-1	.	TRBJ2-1	CASSLGGHNEQFF	TGCGCCAGCAGCTTGGGAGGGCACAATGAGCAGTTCTTC
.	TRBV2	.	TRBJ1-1	CASRWGGTTEAFF	TGTGCCAGCAGGTGGGGGGGGACGACTGAAGCTTTCTTT